Described below is a single T cell receptor beta chain sequence and its context. V lost 3 bases to trimming and J lost 7 bases; unmatched junction nucleotides: 8. The CDR3 is made up of 15 amino acids. Germline V lookup: CDR1 MNHEY, CDR2 SMNVEV (reference sequence). Expressed TCRB transcripts got sequenced, as all isolated RNA was reverse transcribed. Sequencing used immunoSEQ multiplex PCR; TCRdb keeps in-frame clones, though not all of them. The sample lists under 45,000 clones, approximately 49% seen once, with over 0.2% in the top ten. These data come from a study of beta chain features in type 1 diabetes.

The receptor comes from a woman aged 25 to 39 in good health. The material sequenced was stem cell memory CD4+ T cells from blood. The V and J genes are TRBV27 and TRBJ1-2; 10 bases fit TRBD1. The CDR3, as DNA: TGTGCCAGCAGTTTTAGACAGACAGGGGGCAGTGGCTACACCTTC. As protein: CASSFRQTGGSGYTF.